This T cell receptor (beta chain) stems from a study of blood T cell repertoires in COVID-19. The CDR3 extends over 13 amino acids. The V gene lost 3 bases and the J gene lost 0 bases, with 4 bases spanning the gap. From germline, CDR1 is PRHDT and CDR2 FYEKMQ (reference sequence). Sequencing was performed with immunoSEQ multiplex PCR; in TCRdb, only in-frame clones are kept and a portion is missing. Of 200,000 to 250,000 clones in the sample, around four fifths were seen once. The material sequenced was peripheral blood. The chain uses TRBV13 and TRBJ2-3; no firm D call. The origin of this receptor is a man aged 25 to 40 with active or convalescent COVID-19. CDR3 nucleotide sequence: TGTGCCAGCAGCTTGCGTAGCACAGATACGCAGTATTTT. Its translation: CASSLRSTDTQYF.